This T cell receptor (beta chain) appears in the sequencing data of a study of blood T cell repertoires in COVID-19. Assay: immunoSEQ multiplex PCR; the TCRdb copy retains only in-frame clones and omits some. The table lists around 200,000 clones, 70% to 80% of them singletons. The CDR3 has 15 amino acids. Losses at the gene ends were 3 bases for V and 7 bases for J; bases not matched to a gene: 4. Germline V gene data show CDR1 as SGHNT and CDR2 as YENEEA. The chain has TRBV11-3 and TRBJ1-6, with 9 bases fitting TRBD1. This clonotype was obtained from a woman aged 40 to 49 with COVID-19, enrolled during active disease. The source material was peripheral blood. This CDR3 reads CASSFGQGKNSPLHF. The CDR3 coding sequence is TGTGCCAGCAGCTTCGGACAGGGGAAAAATTCACCCCTCCACTTT.